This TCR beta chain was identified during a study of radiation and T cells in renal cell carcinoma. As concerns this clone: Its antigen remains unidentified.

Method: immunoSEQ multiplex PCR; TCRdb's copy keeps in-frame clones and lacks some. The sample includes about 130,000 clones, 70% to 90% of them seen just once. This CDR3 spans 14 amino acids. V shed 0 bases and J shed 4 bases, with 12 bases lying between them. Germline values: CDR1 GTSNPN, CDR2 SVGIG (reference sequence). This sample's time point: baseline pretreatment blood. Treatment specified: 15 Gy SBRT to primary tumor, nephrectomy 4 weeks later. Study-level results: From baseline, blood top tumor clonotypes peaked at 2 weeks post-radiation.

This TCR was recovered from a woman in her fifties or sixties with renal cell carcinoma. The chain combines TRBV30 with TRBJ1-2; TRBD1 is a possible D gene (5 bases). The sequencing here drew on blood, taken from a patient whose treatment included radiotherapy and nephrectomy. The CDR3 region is CAWSVGPGFYGYTF. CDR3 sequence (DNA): TGTGCCTGGAGTGTCGGCCCAGGGTTCTATGGCTACACCTTC. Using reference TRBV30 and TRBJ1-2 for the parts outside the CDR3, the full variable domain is SQTIHQWPATLVQPVGSPLSLECTVEGTSNPNLYWYRQAAGRGLQLLFYSVGIGQISSEVPQNLSASRPQDRQFILSSKKLLLSDSGFYLCAWSVGPGFYGYTFGSGTRLTVV.